This T cell receptor beta chain stems from a study of regulatory T cells. Broader study findings: Hydrophobic residues at CDR3 positions 6 and 7 were enriched in conventional CD4+ T cells of CD3G-deficient patients.

From germline, CDR1 is SGHRS and CDR2 YFSETQ. V was clipped by 0 bases and J by 5 bases; unmatched bases: 7. This CDR3 has 18 residues. Amplification used 52 TRBV primers and 13 TRBJ primers. Using immunoSEQ multiplex PCR, the repertoire was profiled, and TCRdb retains in-frame clones only, with some absent. Of 25,000 to 35,000 clones listed, about 90% were seen once; the top ten hold roughly 1.6%. Concerning this clone: Its specificity is unknown.

Sequencing was done on a sample of conventional CD4+ T cells sorted from blood. The chain employs TRBV5-1 and TRBJ2-3; 15 nucleotides match TRBD2. This receptor was obtained from a person aged 18-35 years with CD3G deficiency. CDR3 region: CASSLVFRTSGGEDTQYF. The DNA for the CDR3 is TGCGCCAGCAGCTTGGTATTCCGGACTAGCGGGGGGGAAGATACGCAGTATTTT. Looking up the rest from reference TRBV5-1 and TRBJ2-3 gives the full variable domain: KAGVTQTPRYLIKTRGQQVTLSCSPISGHRSVSWYQQTPGQGLQFLFEYFSETQRNKGNFPGRFSGRQFSNSRSEMNVSTLELGDSALYLCASSLVFRTSGGEDTQYFGPGTRLTVL.